The present T cell receptor (beta chain) was sequenced within a study of blood T cell repertoires in COVID-19. Looking at the study overall: PBMCs, B-cell-depleted T cells, or T cells provided the cDNA or gDNA that made up the material.

V was trimmed by 0 bases and J by 0 bases, leaving 4 bases between them. The CDR3 has 14 residues. CDR1 is SGHRS and CDR2 is YFSETQ in the germline V gene. Study processing details: It was from reference gene primer amplification that nucleated cell counts were estimated. The table came from immunoSEQ multiplex PCR; TCRdb's copy has only in-frame clones and leaves some out. V and J calls and clone size are copied from that table; D and trimming were computed from the DNA. The sample contains 59,000 or so clones, more than 70% of which appear only once. This clone was counted between two and nine times.

The TCR was taken from a man aged 55 to 70 with acute or convalescent COVID-19. V usage is TRBV5-1 and J usage is TRBJ1-3; D unclear. The specimen was peripheral blood. The CDR3 here is CASSLGASGNTIYF. DNA of the CDR3: TGCGCCAGCAGCTTGGGGGCCTCTGGAAACACCATATATTTT.